One sample yielded the 23 T cell receptor beta chains listed below, sequenced in a study of glioma-infiltrating T cells. TCR alpha and beta CDR3 regions were amplified from RNA using iRepertoire nested multiplex PCR. TCRdb re-analysed the multiplex PCR reads in MiXCR, keeping a single row per CDR3 protein. The sample has about 400,000 distinct CDR3 sequences; more than 35% are singletons. The specimen sequenced was glioma tissue, nonneoplastic brain tissue, or PBMCs (not recorded which). The receptor source for this set is a human donor with low-grade glioma or glioblastoma, undergoing nonglioma brain surgery, or in good health (not recorded which).

Of note for this clonotype: Given a much more abundant clone one base away, this may be a read error. The J gene is TRBJ2-3, the V gene TRBV27; possible D gene TRBD2, 6 bases. Germline values: CDR1 MNHEY, CDR2 SMNVEV (reference sequence). Trimming shortened V by 4 bases and J by 0 bases, and 14 bases separated the two germline ends. The CDR3 is 16 amino acids. The DNA for the CDR3 is TGTGCCAGCAGTTCCACTAGCTTTGCTAGCACAGATACGCAGTATTTT. This sequence encodes CASSSTSFASTDTQYF.

A note on this clonotype: A much larger clonotype is one base distant, so this may be a read error. The V call is TRBV15, the J call TRBJ2-7; either TRBD1 or TRBD2 may fit D (5 bases each). The germline CDR1 and CDR2 sequences are LNHNV and YYDKDF (reference sequence). The CDR3 covers 11 residues. The CDR3 loop reads CATSREGTQHF. In nucleotides, the CDR3 is TGTGCCACCAGCAGAGAGGGGACGCAGCACTTC. The whole variable domain, filled in from reference TRBV15 and TRBJ2-7, reads DAMVIQNPRYQVTQFGKPVTLSCSQTLNHNVMYWYQQKSSQAPKLLFHYYDKDFNNEADTPDNFQSRRPNTSFCFLDIRSPGLGDTAMYLCATSREGTQHFGPGTRLTVT.

This clonotype was detected ten times or more. The rearrangement links TRBV25-1 to TRBJ1-6; 8 bases fit TRBD1. V was pared by 6 bases and J by 7 bases, with 5 bases of the junction left unmatched. The germline V gene has CDR1 MGHDK and CDR2 SYGVNS. This CDR3 is 14 amino acids long. For the CDR3, the DNA is TGTGCCAGCAGGGTGGGACAGGACAATTCACCCCTCCACTTT. Amino acids: CASRVGQDNSPLHF.

V usage is TRBV7-2 and J usage is TRBJ2-2; D is unresolved. Deletions cut 7 bases from V and 4 bases from J, with 7 bases between. The CDR3 length is 12 residues. The V gene's germline CDR1 is SGHTA and CDR2 FQGNSA. The CDR3 nucleotides read TGTGCCAGCATCCATAGCACCGGGGAGCTGTTTTTT. As protein: CASIHSTGELFF.

This clonotype appeared a few times. The chain links TRBV11-1 to TRBJ2-3; D is unresolved. There are 15 residues in the CDR3. V lost 6 bases, J lost 4 bases, and 17 bases lay in between. Germline loops: CDR1 SGHAT, CDR2 FQDESV (reference sequence). CDR3 amino acids: CASSVLWAPSDTQYF. The CDR3, as DNA: TGTGCCAGCAGTGTGCTGTGGGCCCCCTCAGATACGCAGTATTTT.

CDR3 coding DNA: TGTGCCAGCAGCACCGGGACGGACACCTACGAGCAGTACTTC. Encoded protein: CASSTGTDTYEQYF. J is TRBJ2-7 and V is TRBV5-4; perhaps D is TRBD1 or TRBD2 (5 bases each). V was trimmed by 4 bases and J by 2 bases, leaving 13 bases between them. There are 14 residues in the CDR3. Germline CDR1 and CDR2: SGHNT and YYREEE (reference sequence).

The chain carries TRBV7-2 and TRBJ2-7; 10 positions agree with TRBD2. The CDR3 loop spans 14 amino acids. In germline, CDR1 is SGHTA, CDR2 FQGNSA. V lost 1 base and J lost 6; bases outside the gene matches: 3. CDR3 loop: CASSLVSGRSEQYF. The CDR3 nucleotides are TGTGCCAGCAGCTTAGTTAGCGGGAGGAGCGAGCAGTACTTC.

The chain is built from TRBV28 and TRBJ2-6; 9 positions match TRBD1. Per germline, CDR1 MDHEN and CDR2 SYDVKM. The trim removed 8 bases at V and 4 bases at J, leaving 18 bases unmatched. The CDR3 has 19 amino acids. The CDR3 sequence: CASSAVGTGNAAGANVLTF. As DNA, the CDR3 is TGTGCCAGCTCCGCTGTAGGGACAGGGAATGCTGCCGGGGCCAACGTCCTGACTTTC.

This clonotype was recorded a few times. The chain combines TRBV7-3 with TRBJ1-1; D possibly corresponds to TRBD1 (5 bases). CDR1 and CDR2 from the germline V gene are SGHTA and FQGTGA. CDR3 length: 13 amino acids. The V end was cut by 8 bases, the J end by 1 base, with 11 bases between. CDR3 nucleotides: TGTGCCAGCCGCCGGGACGGGAACACTGAAGCTTTCTTT. Encoded protein: CASRRDGNTEAFF. Looking up the rest from reference TRBV7-3 and TRBJ1-1 gives the full variable domain: GAGVSQTPSNKVTEKGKYVELRCDPISGHTALYWYRQSLGQGPEFLIYFQGTGAADDSGLPNDRFFAVRPEGSVSTLKIQRTERGDSAVYLCASRRDGNTEAFFGQGTRLTVV.

The V and J genes are TRBV7-9 and TRBJ2-7; 7 nucleotides align to TRBD2. After removal of 4 bases from V and 0 bases from J, the junction contained 6 bases not matched to a gene. Germline loops: CDR1 SEHNR, CDR2 FQNEAQ (reference sequence). There are 15 residues in the CDR3. The CDR3: CASSSASGPSYEQYF. The CDR3 nucleotides read TGTGCCAGCAGCTCCGCTAGCGGCCCCTCCTACGAGCAGTACTTC.

The chain couples TRBV7-2 to TRBJ1-4; D is uncertain. The V gene's germline CDR1 is SGHTA and CDR2 FQGNSA. V lost 5 bases to trimming and J lost 8 bases, with 9 bases between them. This CDR3 is built from 12 residues. The CDR3 region has the DNA TGTGCCAGCAGCCCGCCCCCGGAAAAACTGTTTTTT. Residues: CASSPPPEKLFF.

The table lists this clonotype with many counts. The rearrangement links TRBV27 to TRBJ2-7; D may be TRBD1 (6 bases). Trimming took off 6 bases at V and 2 bases at J, with 14 bases between the two ends. Germline CDR1 is MNHEY and CDR2 is SMNVEV (reference sequence). The CDR3 consists of 14 residues. As DNA, the CDR3 is TGTGCCAGCAGCGAAACAGGGAGCCCCTACGAGCAGTACTTC. Amino acids: CASSETGSPYEQYF.

This clonotype has at least ten counts. The chain uses TRBV27 and TRBJ2-7, with a tentative D call TRBD1 (6 bases). The CDR3 covers 14 residues. Between the trimmed V and J ends, which lost 9 bases and 4 bases, there was a span of 19 bases. CDR1 and CDR2 from the germline V gene are MNHEY and SMNVEV (reference sequence). CDR3 loop: CARLDSSPGYEQYF. DNA for the CDR3: TGTGCCAGGCTGGACAGTTCCCCGGGGTACGAGCAGTACTTC.

This clonotype appeared once. A read error may be the cause here, since a much bigger clone is one base away. The chain joins TRBV27 to TRBJ2-5; 9 bases align to TRBD2. The germline V gene encodes CDR1 MNHEY and CDR2 SMNVEV (reference sequence). The CDR3 contains 16 residues. The junction had 12 bases not matched to a gene; V was cut back by 8 bases and J by 2 bases. For the CDR3, the DNA is TGTGCCAGCGGTCCGACTAGCGGAACACCACAAGAGACCCAGTACTTC. Its protein is CASGPTSGTPQETQYF.

This clonotype was detected only a few times. V is TRBV28 and J is TRBJ2-3; TRBD2 matches 11 bases. Germline V CDR1 and CDR2: MDHEN, SYDVKM. The CDR3 has 20 residues. V was clipped by 4 bases and J by 2 bases; unmatched bases: 17. CDR3 sequence: CASSSPWASGRSRHTDTQYF. The CDR3 nucleotides read TGTGCCAGCAGTTCCCCTTGGGCTAGCGGGAGGTCAAGGCACACAGATACGCAGTATTTT.

This clonotype was found many times. The rearrangement uses TRBV27 and TRBJ2-7, with D possibly TRBD2 on 6 matching bases. Trimming cost V 5 bases and J 1 base, with 12 bases left between them. CDR3 length: 14 amino acids. CDR1 is MNHEY, CDR2 SMNVEV, per germline (reference sequence). The CDR3 DNA is TGTGCCAGCAGTACCGGGACTTTTTCCTACGAGCAGTACTTC. Its protein product is CASSTGTFSYEQYF.

In its sample, this clonotype was seen a few times. The V call is TRBV2, the J call TRBJ2-7, with 9 bases fitting TRBD1. CDR1 SNHLY and CDR2 FYNNEI come from the germline V gene. There are 15 residues in the CDR3. With 6 bases clipped from V and 0 bases from J, the junction kept 6 bases outside the gene matches. This CDR3 reads CASRIGQGNSYEQYF. The CDR3 coding sequence is TGTGCCAGCAGGATAGGACAGGGGAACTCCTACGAGCAGTACTTC.

On this clonotype itself: A clone one base away is much larger, so this may be a read error. The J gene is TRBJ2-5, the V gene TRBV25-1; D may be TRBD1 or TRBD2 (5 bases each). The ends were cut back, 3 bases at V and 1 base at J, with 15 bases in the middle. CDR1 and CDR2 from the germline V gene are MGHDK and SYGVNS. This CDR3 spans 16 amino acids. This chain's CDR3 is CASSDALEGTQETQYF. The CDR3 nucleotides read TGTGCCAGCAGTGACGCATTAGAGGGGACCCAAGAGACCCAGTACTTC.

CDR3 nucleotides: TGTGCCAGCTCACCTATCTACACGACCACCGGGGAGCTGTTTTTT. The encoded protein is CASSPIYTTTGELFF. This rearrangement joins TRBV18 to TRBJ2-2; D not certain. Between the trimmed V and J ends, which lost 3 bases and 4 bases, there was a span of 12 bases. The CDR3 has 15 amino acids. The germline gives CDR1 KGHSH, CDR2 LQKENI.

This clonotype was counted only a few times. The gene calls are TRBV7-3 and TRBJ2-1; no firm D call. V lost 5 bases to trimming and J lost 1 base, with 9 bases between them. The CDR3 has 14 amino acids. Per the germline V gene, CDR1 is SGHTA and CDR2 is FQGTGA. The CDR3: CASSARPSYNEQFF. In DNA form, the CDR3 reads TGTGCCAGCAGCGCCCGTCCATCCTACAATGAGCAGTTCTTC.

This clonotype has a count of ten or more. The V gene is TRBV6-2 or TRBV6-3, the J gene TRBJ2-5, with TRBD2 as a possible D gene (6 bases). The CDR3 is 14 amino acids. Germline CDR1 MNHEY, CDR2 SVGEGT. Trimming took off 6 bases at V and 0 bases at J, with 11 bases between the two ends. CDR3 nucleotide sequence: TGTGCCAGCAGAACTAGCAGGTACCAAGAGACCCAGTACTTC. It encodes CASRTSRYQETQYF.

As concerns this clonotype: This may stem from a read error, because a much larger clone lies one nucleotide away. The V and J genes are TRBV6-6 and TRBJ2-7; D perhaps matches TRBD1 (5 bases). CDR3 length: 13 amino acids. Germline V gene sequence: CDR1 MNHNY, CDR2 SVGAGI (reference sequence). The CDR3 protein is CATQLTASYEQNF. CDR3 in DNA: TGTGCCACCCAGTTGACAGCCTCCTACGAGCAGAACTTC.

This clonotype was counted only a few times. This rearrangement joins TRBV20-1 to TRBJ1-5; a weak D match, TRBD1 (5 bases). This CDR3 has 17 amino acids. Germline V gene sequence: CDR1 DFQATT, CDR2 SNEGSKA (reference sequence). The V end was cut by 0 bases, the J end by 0 bases, with 15 bases between. The CDR3 sequence is CSARDFGGPFSNQPQHF. The CDR3 nucleotides are TGCAGTGCTAGAGATTTCGGGGGACCCTTTAGCAATCAGCCCCAGCATTTT.